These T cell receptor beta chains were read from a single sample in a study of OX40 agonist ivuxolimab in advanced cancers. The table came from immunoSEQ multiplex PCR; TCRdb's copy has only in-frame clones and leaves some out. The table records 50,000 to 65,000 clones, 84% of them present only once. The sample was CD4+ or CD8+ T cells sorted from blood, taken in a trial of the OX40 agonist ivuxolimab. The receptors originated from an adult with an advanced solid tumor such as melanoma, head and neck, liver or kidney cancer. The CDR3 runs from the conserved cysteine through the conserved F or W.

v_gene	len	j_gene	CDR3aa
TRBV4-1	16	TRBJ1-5	CASSQDGQGRNQPQHF
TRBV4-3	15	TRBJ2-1	CASSQVLGPYNEQFF
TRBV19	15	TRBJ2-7	CASSIPGLGRHEQYF
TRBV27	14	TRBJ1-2	CASSFSRNNYGYTF
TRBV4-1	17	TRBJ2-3	CASSQDSGGSSTDTQYF
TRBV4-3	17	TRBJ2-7	CASSQEFGGGGSYEQYF
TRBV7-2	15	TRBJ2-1	CASSPLAGAINEQFF
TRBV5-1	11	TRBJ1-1	CASSLVGEAFF
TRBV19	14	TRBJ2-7	CASSMGESSYEQYF
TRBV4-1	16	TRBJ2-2	CASRNTGRGETGELFF
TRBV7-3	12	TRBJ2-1	CASSLTGNEQFF
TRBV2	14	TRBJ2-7	CASSERTVSYEQYF
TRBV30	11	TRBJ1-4	CAWNRLEKLFF
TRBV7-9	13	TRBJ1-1	CASSLSAATEAFF
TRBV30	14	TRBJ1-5	CAWGRGYGNQPQHF
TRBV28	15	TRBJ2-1	CASSLTGSTYNEQFF
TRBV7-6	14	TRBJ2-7	CASSSARGGYEQYF
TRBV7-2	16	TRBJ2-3	CASSPLLAGGTDTQYF
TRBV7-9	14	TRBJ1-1	CASSSDTMNTEAFF
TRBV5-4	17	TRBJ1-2	CASSSGGQGLGLYGYTF
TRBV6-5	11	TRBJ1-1	CASIWITEAFF
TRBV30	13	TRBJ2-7	CAWGRKQGDEQYF
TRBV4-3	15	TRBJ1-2	CASSQAHGPNYGYTF
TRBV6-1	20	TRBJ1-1	CASSGALLSGPFGGYTEAFF
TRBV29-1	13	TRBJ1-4	CSVERAGDEKLFF
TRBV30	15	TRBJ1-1	CAWSSTGSLNTEAFF
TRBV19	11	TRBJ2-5	CASSFLETQYF
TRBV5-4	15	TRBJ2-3	CASSPSSGSTDTQYF
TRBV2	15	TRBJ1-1	CASSGERGMNTEAFF
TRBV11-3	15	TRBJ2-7	CASSSSGRFPYEQYF
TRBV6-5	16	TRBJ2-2	CASSFSGRADTGELFF
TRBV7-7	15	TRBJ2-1	CASSLDGSGGDEQFF
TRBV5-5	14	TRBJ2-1	CASSLVKGDNEQFF
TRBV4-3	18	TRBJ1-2	CASSQATPSRTGVGGYTF
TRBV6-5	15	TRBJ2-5	CASSPPGDFQETQYF
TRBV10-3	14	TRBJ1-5	CASLSGTGNQPQHF
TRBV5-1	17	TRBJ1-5	CASSLAALSGGDQPQHF
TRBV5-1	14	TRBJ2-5	CASSLGQGGETQYF
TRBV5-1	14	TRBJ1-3	CASSLRSSGNTIYF
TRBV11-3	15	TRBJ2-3	CASSLSPIFADTQYF
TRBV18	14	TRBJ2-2	CASSPSRVDGELFF
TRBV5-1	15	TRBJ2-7	CASSLGDRNNYEQYF
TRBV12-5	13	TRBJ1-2	CASGLSSGGGYTF
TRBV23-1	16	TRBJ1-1	CASSHLPRTGDGEAFF
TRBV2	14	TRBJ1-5	CASSRDRGTQPQHF
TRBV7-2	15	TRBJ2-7	CASSYLADTSYEQYF